This T cell receptor beta chain was captured by sequencing in a study of glioma-infiltrating T cells after dendritic cell vaccination. Findings and caveats of the study: Complete blood and tumor specimen sets were limited to few patients. Higher TCR clonality did not directly relate to longer survival.

The V gene lost 6 bases and the J gene lost 1 base, with 5 bases spanning the gap. There are 13 residues in the CDR3. Germline CDR1 is SGHRS and CDR2 is YFSETQ. All glioblastoma patients lacked an isocitrate dehydrogenase mutation. Note on this clone: As yet, its antigen is unknown.

TCRB CDR3 was amplified from 2 ug genomic DNA or less. The table came from immunoSEQ multiplex PCR; TCRdb's copy has only in-frame clones and leaves some out. The data hold some 30,000 clones, with more than 90% observed a single time. Source: blood, taken before dendritic cell vaccination. The clonotype originates from a human donor with glioblastoma. V gene TRBV5-1 combines with J gene TRBJ2-6; no definite D call. As DNA, the CDR3 is TGCGCCAGCACCGAGTCTGGGGCCAACGTCCTGACTTTC. Its translation: CASTESGANVLTF.